This T cell receptor beta chain was sequenced during a study of Graves' ophthalmopathy and Graves' hyperthyroidism. Study-level information: Peripheral blood sampling preceded any treatment and occurred at initial diagnosis.

The germline CDR1 and CDR2 sequences are MNHEY and SVGAGI. Between the trimmed V and J ends, which lost 5 bases and 5 bases, there was a span of 15 bases. This CDR3 has 14 residues. Amplified TCR beta CDR3 regions were obtained using RNA transcripts as template. Second-round multiplex PCR came after first-round RT-PCR with HTBI primers. TCRdb re-called the multiplex PCR reads through MiXCR, storing one row per CDR3 protein. The sample has about 400,000 distinct CDR3 sequences; approximately 16% are singletons. Moderate-to-severe activity, with CAS ≥3, NOSPECS ≥4 and duration under 3 months, characterized the donors with ophthalmopathy. The evidence that diagnosis relied on was clinical symptoms, serum thyroxine, TRAb, thyroid ultrasound and orbital computed tomography. In this sample, this clonotype turned up many times.

The sample consisted of peripheral blood. The clonotype comes from a woman aged 18-29 years with Graves' ophthalmopathy. V usage is TRBV6-5 and J usage is TRBJ1-1; D unresolved. The CDR3 DNA is TGTGCCAGCAGTAGCCCCCGGAAAGGGACTGAAGCTTTCTTT. Encoded protein: CASSSPRKGTEAFF.